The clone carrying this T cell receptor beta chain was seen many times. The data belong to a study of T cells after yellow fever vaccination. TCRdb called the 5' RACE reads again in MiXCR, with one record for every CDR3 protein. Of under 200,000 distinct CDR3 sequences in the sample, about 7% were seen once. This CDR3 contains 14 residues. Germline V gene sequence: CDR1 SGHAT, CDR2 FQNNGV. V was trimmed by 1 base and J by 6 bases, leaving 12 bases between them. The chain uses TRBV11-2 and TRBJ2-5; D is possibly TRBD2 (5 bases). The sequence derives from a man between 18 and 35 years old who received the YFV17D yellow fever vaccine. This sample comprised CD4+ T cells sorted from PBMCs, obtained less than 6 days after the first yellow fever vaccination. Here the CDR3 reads CASSLGLAIKTQYF. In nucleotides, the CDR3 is TGTGCCAGCAGCTTAGGGCTAGCAATAAAGACCCAGTACTTC.